This T cell receptor beta chain was obtained from a study of T cell responses to AZD1222 COVID-19 vaccine. Points from the study as a whole: Targeting of unmutated variant regions was reportedly seen in nearly half of spike-specific TCRs. With dominance at 160-218 and 743-854, vaccine-associated CD4 TCRs spanned spike. There were repertoire samples only from the period after the peak T cell response.

Profiled with immunoSEQ multiplex PCR; TCRdb holds only in-frame clones, not every one. The table has some 120,000 clones, about 92% seen once. Turning to this clone: Its antigen remains unidentified.

This CDR3 spans 17 amino acids. Germline CDR1 and CDR2: MNHEY and SMNVEV (reference sequence). Trimming removed 1 base from V and 1 base from J, with 16 bases in between. J is TRBJ1-2 and V is TRBV27; D not certain. This sequence originates from an adult in good health. Specimen: peripheral blood, collected on day 0 of MenACWY control vaccination. The CDR3 DNA sequence: TGTGCCAGCAGTTTATTAACGGGATCAGGAATTAACTATGGCTACACCTTC. Encoded protein: CASSLLTGSGINYGYTF.